Presented here are 19 T cell receptor beta chains from one specimen sequenced in a study of T cells in Graves' hyperthyroidism and ophthalmopathy. TCR beta CDR3 regions were amplified from RNA. During a first-round RT-PCR of the TCR CDR3, the HTBI primer set was used. TCRdb re-analysed the multiplex PCR reads in MiXCR, keeping a single row per CDR3 protein. The data hold around 340,000 distinct CDR3 sequences, with 18% observed a single time. The sequencing sample was made of blood. The receptor set was obtained from a woman aged 40 to 49 with Graves' ophthalmopathy.

This clonotype is deemed medium-sized. The genes are TRBV6-1 and TRBJ1-2; D unresolved. The CDR3 has 13 amino acids. Germline CDR1 MNHNS, CDR2 SASEGT. The V gene lost 1 base and the J gene lost 5 bases, with 8 bases spanning the gap. The CDR3 here is CASSEGRAYGYTF. The CDR3 DNA is TGTGCCAGCAGTGAAGGCAGAGCATATGGCTACACCTTC.

This clonotype showed up just a few times. This may be a read error: a much more frequent sequence differs by one nucleotide. V is TRBV6-1 and J is TRBJ1-2, with D possibly being TRBD1 (5 bases). Germline V gene lookup returns CDR1 MNHNS and CDR2 SASEGT. V lost 1 base and J lost 1, with 7 bases in between. The CDR3 length is 14 residues. The CDR3 DNA reads TGTGCCAGCAGTGAAGGGGGGAGTAACTATGGCTACACCTTC. Translated: CASSEGGSNYGYTF.

The chain uses TRBV6-1 and TRBJ2-7; 8 bases map to TRBD1. Germline values: CDR1 MNHNS, CDR2 SASEGT. CDR3 length: 13 amino acids. V gave up 6 bases and J gave up 4 bases; unmatched junction bases: 5. The CDR3 protein is CASRVNRGYEQYF. The CDR3 coding sequence is TGTGCCAGCAGAGTGAACAGGGGGTACGAGCAGTACTTC.

This clonotype came up many times. The CDR3 reads CASNRLAGEQYF. CDR3 in DNA: TGTGCCAGCAACAGACTAGCGGGCGAGCAGTACTTC. J is TRBJ2-7 and V is TRBV6-5; the match to TRBD2 covers 10 bases. Germline V gives CDR1 MNHEY, CDR2 SVGAGI. The CDR3 is 12 residues long. Trimming at V came to 7 bases and at J to 6 bases, leaving 3 bases not matched to a gene.

This clonotype was observed at least ten times. The chain combines TRBV11-1 with TRBJ2-7, with D possibly called TRBD1 or TRBD2 (5 bases each). The CDR3 spans 14 residues. The V gene's germline CDR1 is SGHAT and CDR2 FQDESV (reference sequence). Trimming stripped 3 bases from V and 3 bases from J, with 12 bases between. The CDR3 protein is CASSLRGTNYEQYF. DNA for the CDR3: TGTGCCAGCAGCTTGAGGGGTACCAACTACGAGCAGTACTTC.

This clonotype was seen more than once but under ten times. This chain connects TRBV5-1 to TRBJ2-5; 9 bases are a match to TRBD1. V lost 0 bases to trimming and J lost 3 bases; unmatched junction nucleotides: 3. Per the germline V gene, CDR1 is SGHRS and CDR2 is YFSETQ. There are 15 residues in the CDR3. As DNA, the CDR3 is TGCGCCAGCAGCTTGGATGGGGACAGGGAAGAGACCCAGTACTTC. Protein: CASSLDGDREETQYF.

This clonotype was seen only a few times. This chain joins TRBV11-1 and TRBJ2-2; TRBD1 or TRBD2 may be the D gene (6 bases each). Per the germline V gene, CDR1 is SGHAT and CDR2 is FQDESV (reference sequence). Deletions cut 4 bases from V and 5 bases from J, with 17 bases between. The CDR3 is 16 residues long. The CDR3 sequence is CASSSRGGPGTGELFF. The CDR3 DNA sequence: TGTGCCAGCAGCTCCCGTGGGGGGCCGGGAACCGGGGAGCTGTTTTTT.

In its sample, this clonotype was seen many times. The chain links TRBV12-3 or TRBV12-4 to TRBJ2-7; D perhaps matches TRBD2 (5 bases). The ends were cut back, 1 base at V and 4 bases at J, with 11 bases in the middle. This CDR3 region has 14 residues. In DNA form, the CDR3 reads TGTGCCAGCAGTTTAGGGAAGAGCGGTTACGAGCAGTACTTC. Its translation: CASSLGKSGYEQYF.

The genes are TRBV6-1 and TRBJ2-7, with D maybe TRBD2 (6 bases). Trimming shortened V by 8 bases and J by 5 bases, and 13 bases separated the two germline ends. Germline lookup yields CDR1 MNHNS and CDR2 SASEGT. The CDR3 runs 12 residues. The CDR3 bases are TGTGCCAGCGGGAGGTGGGAAGACGAGCAGTACTTC. This encodes CASGRWEDEQYF.

This clonotype was found many times. The chain couples TRBV9 to TRBJ1-1; TRBD1 is a possible D gene (5 bases). The CDR3 contains 14 residues. Per germline, CDR1 SGDLS and CDR2 YYNGEE. With 1 base removed from V and 2 bases from J, the gap between germline ends came to 9 bases. Here the CDR3 DNA reads TGTGCCAGCAGCGTATCGGGACCCAACACTGAAGCTTTCTTT. It specifies CASSVSGPNTEAFF.

This clonotype has a count of ten or more. The V and J genes are TRBV20-1 and TRBJ1-2; TRBD1 matches at 8 bases. This CDR3 spans 16 amino acids. Trimming at V came to 3 bases and at J to 4 bases, leaving 13 bases not matched to a gene. Germline V gene lookup returns CDR1 DFQATT and CDR2 SNEGSKA (reference sequence). Here the CDR3 DNA reads TGCAGTGCTAGTTCGGACAGGGTCCCAGAATTCTATGGCTACACCTTC. It codes for CSASSDRVPEFYGYTF.

This clonotype was detected only a few times. A read error may produce the germline difference seen at one junction end. The rearrangement links TRBV30 to TRBJ1-2, with D possibly TRBD1 on 5 matching bases. From germline, CDR1 is GTSNPN and CDR2 SVGIG (reference sequence). This CDR3 spans 13 amino acids. The CDR3 protein is CAWTPTDNYGYIF. DNA for the CDR3: TGTGCCTGGACCCCGACAGATAACTATGGCTACATCTTC.

This clonotype was detected many times. This chain links TRBV7-9 with TRBJ1-1; D uncertain. This CDR3 contains 12 residues. Germline V gene sequence: CDR1 SEHNR, CDR2 FQNEAQ (reference sequence). V dropped 5 bases and J dropped 1 base, with 5 bases sitting between them. The CDR3 coding sequence is TGTGCCAGCAGCCATGAGAACACTGAAGCTTTCTTT. Residues: CASSHENTEAFF.

This clonotype has a count of ten or more. The rearrangement uses TRBV7-8 and TRBJ1-5; D uncertain. The germline V gene has CDR1 SGHVS and CDR2 FQNEAQ. There are 15 residues in the CDR3. Trimming took off 2 bases at V and 1 base at J, with 9 bases between the two ends. The DNA for the CDR3 is TGTGCCAGCAGCTTACTCGGGATGAGCAATCAGCCCCAGCATTTT. Protein: CASSLLGMSNQPQHF. Based on the CDR3 plus reference TRBV7-8 and TRBJ1-5, the full variable domain is GAGVSQSPRYKVAKRGQDVALRCDPISGHVSLFWYQQALGQGPEFLTYFQNEAQLDKSGLPSDRFFAERPEGSVSTLKIQRTQQEDSAVYLCASSLLGMSNQPQHFGDGTRLSIL.

This clonotype appeared many times. The V and J genes are TRBV12-3 or TRBV12-4 and TRBJ1-6, with D perhaps TRBD1 (6 bases). The V gene lost 3 bases and the J gene lost 5 bases, with 8 bases spanning the gap. This CDR3 region has 14 residues. CDR3 nucleotide sequence: TGTGCCAGCAGTTTTGGGACACATAATTCACCCCTCCACTTT. Translation gives CASSFGTHNSPLHF.

Only a few counts were recorded for this clonotype. This sequence joins TRBV3-1 and TRBJ2-7, with D maybe TRBD1 (5 bases). Germline values: CDR1 LGHDT, CDR2 YNNKEL (reference sequence). V was clipped by 3 bases and J by 2 bases, with 11 bases between them. The CDR3 length is 14 residues. The CDR3 region has the DNA TGTGCCAGCAGCCAGGTTGACAGAGCCTACGAGCAGTACTTC. Translating it yields CASSQVDRAYEQYF.

This clonotype was detected ten times or more. V is TRBV5-1 and J is TRBJ2-5, with 12 bases identical to TRBD2. This CDR3 is built from 17 residues. Looked up from germline, CDR1 is SGHRS and CDR2 is YFSETQ. V lost 3 bases to trimming and J lost 5 bases; unmatched junction nucleotides: 11. The CDR3 bases are TGCGCCAGCAGCTCTGCGACTAGCGGGAGAGGTTGGGAGACCCAGTACTTC. Its protein product is CASSSATSGRGWETQYF.

This clonotype was recorded at least ten times. This chain links TRBV5-1 with TRBJ2-7; D is possibly TRBD2 (5 bases). V was clipped by 0 bases and J by 7 bases, with 14 bases between them. This CDR3 has 14 residues. CDR1 and CDR2 (germline): SGHRS, YFSETQ. CDR3 region: CASSLAGKPEEQYF. CDR3 bases: TGCGCCAGCAGCTTGGCCGGGAAACCAGAAGAGCAGTACTTC. The full variable domain, with the rest looked up from reference TRBV5-1 and TRBJ2-7, is KAGVTQTPRYLIKTRGQQVTLSCSPISGHRSVSWYQQTPGQGLQFLFEYFSETQRNKGNFPGRFSGRQFSNSRSEMNVSTLELGDSALYLCASSLAGKPEEQYFGPGTRLTVT.

This clonotype was recorded many times. The V gene is TRBV7-8, the J gene TRBJ2-5; a weak D match, TRBD2 (6 bases). Trimming took off 5 bases at V and 5 bases at J, with 12 bases between the two ends. Germline assignment: CDR1 SGHVS and CDR2 FQNEAQ. The CDR3 extends over 13 amino acids. CDR3 amino acids: CASSMTSLETQYF. CDR3 DNA: TGTGCCAGCAGCATGACTAGTTTGGAGACCCAGTACTTC.